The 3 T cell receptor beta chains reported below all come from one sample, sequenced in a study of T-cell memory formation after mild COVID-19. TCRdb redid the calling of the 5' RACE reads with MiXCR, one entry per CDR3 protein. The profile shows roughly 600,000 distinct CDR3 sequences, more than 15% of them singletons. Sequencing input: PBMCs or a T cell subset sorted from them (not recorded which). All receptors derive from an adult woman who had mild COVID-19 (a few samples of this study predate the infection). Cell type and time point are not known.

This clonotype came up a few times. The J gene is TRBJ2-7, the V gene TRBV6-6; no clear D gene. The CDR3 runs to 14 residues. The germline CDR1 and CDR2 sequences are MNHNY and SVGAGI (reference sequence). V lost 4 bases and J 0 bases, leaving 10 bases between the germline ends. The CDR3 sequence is CASSSPPSSYEQYF. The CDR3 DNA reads TGTGCCAGCAGTTCGCCCCCGAGCTCCTACGAGCAGTACTTC.

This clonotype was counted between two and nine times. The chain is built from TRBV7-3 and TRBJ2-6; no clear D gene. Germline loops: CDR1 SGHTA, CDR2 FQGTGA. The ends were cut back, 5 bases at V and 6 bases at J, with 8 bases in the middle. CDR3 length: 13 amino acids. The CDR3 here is CASSPTQANVLTF. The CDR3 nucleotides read TGTGCCAGCAGCCCGACGCAGGCCAACGTCCTGACTTTC. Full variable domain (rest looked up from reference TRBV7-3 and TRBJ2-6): GAGVSQTPSNKVTEKGKYVELRCDPISGHTALYWYRQSLGQGPEFLIYFQGTGAADDSGLPNDRFFAVRPEGSVSTLKIQRTERGDSAVYLCASSPTQANVLTFGAGSRLTVL.

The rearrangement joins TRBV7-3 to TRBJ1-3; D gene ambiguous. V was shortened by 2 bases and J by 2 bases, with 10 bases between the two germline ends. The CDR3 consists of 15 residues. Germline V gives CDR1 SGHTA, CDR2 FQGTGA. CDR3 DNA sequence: TGTGCCAGCAGCTTAGACGGCTCACCTGGAAACACCATATATTTT. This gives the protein CASSLDGSPGNTIYF.